Given below is one T cell receptor beta chain in context. These data are taken from a study of OX40 agonist ivuxolimab in advanced cancers. The junction had 12 bases not matched to a gene; V was cut back by 6 bases and J by 7 bases. The CDR3 contains 14 residues. Germline V gene data show CDR1 as MNHNS and CDR2 as SASEGT. TCRdb keeps only in-frame clones here, not all; method: immunoSEQ multiplex PCR. The sample lists about 16,000 clones; more than 80% were seen once. The source is an adult with an advanced solid tumor such as melanoma, head and neck, liver or kidney cancer. Sample: CD4+ or CD8+ T cells sorted from blood, taken in a trial of the OX40 agonist ivuxolimab. V gene TRBV6-1 combines with J gene TRBJ2-7; 7 bases match TRBD1. The CDR3 region is CASRPGQLAGEQYF. The CDR3 bases are TGTGCCAGCAGGCCGGGACAGCTCGCCGGAGAGCAGTACTTC.